The T cell receptor beta chain under discussion was sequenced for a study of T cell clonality in common variable immunodeficiency. CVID and control samples used equivalent genomic DNA input. This table comes from immunoSEQ multiplex PCR, and its TCRdb copy is limited to in-frame clones, with some not included. In total the sample includes 30,000 to 40,000 clones, none of them seen once. Of note for this clone: The antigen is unknown.

Overall study results and limits: Fewer deletions and N-nucleotide insertions were reportedly seen in common variable immunodeficiency TCR beta sequences. Compared with healthy controls, CVID subjects showed increased TCRbeta clonality, mostly in about a third. Compared with controls, CVID subjects had fewer shared TCRbeta clones.

The receptor was isolated from a person between 18 and 75 years old in good health. The sequenced sample consisted of peripheral blood mononuclear cells.

CDR3 DNA, as far as it was read: TGTGCCAGTAGTATTGCAAGTAGTGGTGAC. Translation: CASSIASSGD. The whole CDR3 region reads CASSIASSGDYTF. The J gene is TRBJ1-2, the V gene TRBV19, with D uncertain. Read sequence stops 3 residues before the CDR3 end, and the germline J gene provides the missing end. The germline V gene encodes CDR1 LNHDA and CDR2 SQIVND (reference sequence). There are 13 residues in the CDR3.